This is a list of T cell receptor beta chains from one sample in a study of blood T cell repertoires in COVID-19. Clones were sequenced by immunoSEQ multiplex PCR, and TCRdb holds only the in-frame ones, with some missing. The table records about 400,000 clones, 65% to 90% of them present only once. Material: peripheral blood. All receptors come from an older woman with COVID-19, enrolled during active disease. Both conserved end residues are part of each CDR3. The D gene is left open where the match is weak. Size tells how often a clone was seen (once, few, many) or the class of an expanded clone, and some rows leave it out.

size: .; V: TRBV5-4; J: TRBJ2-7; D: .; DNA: TGTGCCAGCAGCTTGGATCCAGGGACCTACGAGCAGTACTTC; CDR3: CASSLDPGTYEQYF
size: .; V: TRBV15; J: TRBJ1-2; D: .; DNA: TGTGCCACCAGCAGAGATCCCAACCGACTGGGAGCTAACTATGGCTACACCTTC; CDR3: CATSRDPNRLGANYGYTF
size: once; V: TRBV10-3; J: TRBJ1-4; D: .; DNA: TGTGCCATCAGTGAGCGGGACAAGGAAAAACTGTTTTTT; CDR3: CAISERDKEKLFF
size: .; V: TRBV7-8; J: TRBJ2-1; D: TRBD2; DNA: TGTGCCAGCAGCTCGCCGGGACTAGCGGGGGCCGCCTCCTACAATGAGCAGTTCTTC; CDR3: CASSSPGLAGAASYNEQFF
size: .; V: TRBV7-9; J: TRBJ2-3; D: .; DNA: TGTGCCAGCAGCCTTGTGGATGAGGGCACAGATACGCAGTATTTT; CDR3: CASSLVDEGTDTQYF
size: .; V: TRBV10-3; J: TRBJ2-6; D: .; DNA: TGTGCCATCACCAAGACAGGGACTCCTGGGGCCAACGTCCTGACTTTC; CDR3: CAITKTGTPGANVLTF
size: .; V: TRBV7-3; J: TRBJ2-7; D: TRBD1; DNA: TGTGCCAGCAGCTTAAGTCACCACAGGGGCCTTTGCTACGAGCAGTACTTC; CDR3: CASSLSHHRGLCYEQYF
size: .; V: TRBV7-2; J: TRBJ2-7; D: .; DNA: TGTGCCAGCAGCCTCTCTTCCTACGAGCAGTACTTC; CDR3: CASSLSSYEQYF
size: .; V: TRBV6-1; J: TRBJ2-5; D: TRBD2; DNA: TGTGCCAGCAGTGAAGTAACTAGCGGGGGAGAGACCCAGTACTTC; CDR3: CASSEVTSGGETQYF
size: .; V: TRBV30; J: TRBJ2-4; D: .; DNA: TGTGCCTGGGACACATTCCAAAACATTCAGTACTTC; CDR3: CAWDTFQNIQYF
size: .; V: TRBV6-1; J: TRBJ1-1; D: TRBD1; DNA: TGTGCCAGCAGTGAACAGGGGGCCACTGAAGCTTTCTTT; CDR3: CASSEQGATEAFF
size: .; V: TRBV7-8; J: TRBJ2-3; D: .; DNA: TGTGCCAGCAGGGGCGGGGTCCCAGATACGCAGTATTTT; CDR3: CASRGGVPDTQYF
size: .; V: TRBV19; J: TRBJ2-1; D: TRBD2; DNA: TGTGCCAGTAAATATAGCGGGGGGCTATCGCGCGAGCAGTTCTTC; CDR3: CASKYSGGLSREQFF
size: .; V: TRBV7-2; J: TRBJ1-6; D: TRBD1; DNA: TGTGCCAGCAGCCGGAGGGACCCAGGGGGCGATTCACCCCTCCACTTT; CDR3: CASSRRDPGGDSPLHF
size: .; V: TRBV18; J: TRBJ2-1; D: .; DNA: TGTGCCAGCTCACCTCCACAGGGTGGTGGGAATGAGCAGTTCTTC; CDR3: CASSPPQGGGNEQFF
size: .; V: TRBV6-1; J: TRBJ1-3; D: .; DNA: TGTGCCAGCAGTGAAGATACAGCCTCTGGAAACACCATATATTTT; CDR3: CASSEDTASGNTIYF
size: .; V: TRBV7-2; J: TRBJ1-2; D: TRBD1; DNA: TGTGCCAGCAGCCCTCTTCCAGGGGGCTATGGCTACACCTTC; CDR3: CASSPLPGGYGYTF
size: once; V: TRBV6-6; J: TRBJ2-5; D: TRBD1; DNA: TGTGCCAGCAGTTACTCATCAGGGGGTGAGACCCAGTACTTC; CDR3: CASSYSSGGETQYF
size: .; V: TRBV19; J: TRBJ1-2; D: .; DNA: TGTGCCAGTAGTCTAAGAAGGGGATCGGAAGGCTACACCTTC; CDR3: CASSLRRGSEGYTF
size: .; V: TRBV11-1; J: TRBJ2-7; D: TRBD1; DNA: TGTGCCAGCAGCTTCGGGACAGGCTACGAGCAGTACTTC; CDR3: CASSFGTGYEQYF